The 28 T cell receptor beta chains in this list originate from one sample, sequenced in a study of glioma-infiltrating T cells after dendritic cell vaccination. Measured with immunoSEQ multiplex PCR; TCRdb has only the in-frame clones, and not every one. The table records 65,000 to 80,000 clones, approximately 81% of them present only once. The sequencing here drew on blood, taken before dendritic cell vaccination. These receptors came from a human donor with glioblastoma.

V and J are TRBV7-2 and TRBJ1-1; 7 bases are a match to TRBD1. The CDR3 covers 15 residues. V was clipped by 4 bases and J by 5 bases; unmatched bases: 10. CDR1 SGHTA and CDR2 FQGNSA come from the germline V gene. The CDR3 sequence is CASSSQQGYGTEAFF. The DNA of the CDR3 is TGTGCCAGCAGCTCCCAACAGGGGTACGGTACTGAAGCTTTCTTT.

The chain joins TRBV6-1 to TRBJ1-2, with D maybe TRBD1 (5 bases). The V end lost 4 bases, the J end lost 4 bases, and 13 bases lay between the germline ends. From germline, CDR1 is MNHNS and CDR2 SASEGT. This CDR3 spans 14 amino acids. This CDR3 is CASSGWQGVYGYTF. The CDR3 DNA reads as TGTGCCAGCAGTGGGTGGCAGGGTGTCTATGGCTACACCTTC.

The chain is built from TRBV6-6 and TRBJ2-3; possible D gene TRBD1, 5 bases. Trimming cost V 7 bases and J 6 bases, with 14 bases left between them. Germline V CDR1 and CDR2: MNHNY, SVGAGI (reference sequence). This CDR3 spans 13 amino acids. The CDR3: CASKEGHYDTQYF. The DNA for the CDR3 is TGTGCCAGCAAAGAAGGACATTACGATACGCAGTATTTT.

The V gene is TRBV7-3, the J gene TRBJ1-1; D is ambiguous. Trimming removed 5 bases from V and 4 bases from J, with 20 bases in between. This CDR3 is built from 16 residues. CDR1 is SGHTA and CDR2 is FQGTGA in the germline V gene. In nucleotides, the CDR3 is TGTGCCAGCAGCGCCTCTCCTTTGAGAGGCCCCACTGAAGCTTTCTTT. Its translation is CASSASPLRGPTEAFF.

This clone has only one observation. The chain combines TRBV2 with TRBJ1-2; 9 positions agree with TRBD1. CDR1 SNHLY and CDR2 FYNNEI come from the germline V gene. V lost 5 bases and J lost 3; bases outside the gene matches: 7. This CDR3 region has 15 residues. CDR3 loop: CASSKQGAVDYGYTF. For the CDR3, the DNA is TGTGCCAGCAGTAAACAGGGGGCGGTTGACTATGGCTACACCTTC.

The chain links TRBV13 to TRBJ1-1; tentatively, D is TRBD1 (5 bases). V lost 8 bases and J lost 6, with 22 bases in between. CDR1 and CDR2 from the germline V gene are PRHDT and FYEKMQ (reference sequence). This CDR3 contains 15 residues. DNA for the CDR3: TGTGCCAGCTCCCCGGGGGACCTTGGTCGGGCTGAAGCTTTCTTT. Protein sequence: CASSPGDLGRAEAFF. The full variable domain, its missing parts supplied by reference TRBV13 and TRBJ1-1, is AAGVIQSPRHLIKEKRETATLKCYPIPRHDTVYWYQQGPGQDPQFLISFYEKMQSDKGSIPDRFSAQQFSDYHSELNMSSLELGDSALYFCASSPGDLGRAEAFFGQGTRLTVV.

This chain links TRBV5-8 with TRBJ1-2, with a possible D match to TRBD1 (6 bases). This CDR3 is built from 14 residues. Trimming cost V 9 bases and J 2 bases, with 17 bases left between them. Germline assignment: CDR1 SGHTS and CDR2 YDEGEE. For the CDR3, the DNA is TGTGCCACCAACCCATATGACAGGAACTATGGCTACACCTTC. This encodes CATNPYDRNYGYTF.

This clone was seen a single time. The chain carries TRBV6-1 and TRBJ2-4, with D tentatively TRBD2 (5 bases). The CDR3 has 14 amino acids. The V end was cut by 6 bases, the J end by 0 bases, with 9 bases between. Germline lookup yields CDR1 MNHNS and CDR2 SASEGT. Here the CDR3 DNA reads TGTGCCAGCAGAGCGGATCTAGCCAAAAACATTCAGTACTTC. Translating it yields CASRADLAKNIQYF.

The chain is built from TRBV7-2 and TRBJ1-2, with 7 bases that match TRBD1. Per germline, CDR1 SGHTA and CDR2 FQGNSA. The CDR3 runs 13 residues. Germline trimming cut 8 bases from V and 2 bases from J; bases unmatched to any gene: 5. The CDR3 nucleotides read TGTGCCAGCTCCGACAGGGTAAACTATGGCTACACCTTC. Protein: CASSDRVNYGYTF.

This sequence joins TRBV5-1 and TRBJ1-4; 7 positions agree with TRBD1. V was pared by 2 bases and J by 1 base, with 8 bases of the junction left unmatched. Germline CDR1 is SGHRS and CDR2 is YFSETQ. CDR3 length: 17 residues. DNA of the CDR3: TGCGCCAGCAGCTTAGGAGGGGGCGAAGGAACTAATGAAAAACTGTTTTTT. Translation: CASSLGGGEGTNEKLFF. Complete variable domain (other parts from reference TRBV5-1 and TRBJ1-4): KAGVTQTPRYLIKTRGQQVTLSCSPISGHRSVSWYQQTPGQGLQFLFEYFSETQRNKGNFPGRFSGRQFSNSRSEMNVSTLELGDSALYLCASSLGGGEGTNEKLFFGSGTQLSVL.

The chain has TRBV7-6 and TRBJ2-5, with D maybe TRBD2 (5 bases). V gave up 4 bases and J gave up 5 bases, with 11 bases separating them. This CDR3 is 13 amino acids long. CDR1 and CDR2 (germline): SGHVS, FNYEAQ. As DNA, the CDR3 is TGTGCCAGCAGCTGGACTCTTCAGGAGACCCAGTACTTC. This sequence encodes CASSWTLQETQYF.

This clone was found a few times. The V gene is TRBV5-1, the J gene TRBJ1-2, with TRBD1 as a possible D gene (6 bases). Trimming cost V 0 bases and J 6 bases, with 18 bases left between them. This CDR3 spans 16 amino acids. From germline, CDR1 is SGHRS and CDR2 YFSETQ. The CDR3 loop reads CASSLVGTPEGDGYTF. The CDR3 coding sequence is TGCGCCAGCAGCTTGGTCGGGACACCAGAAGGGGATGGCTACACCTTC.

The V and J genes are TRBV7-6 and TRBJ2-7; possibly TRBD2 for D (6 bases). Germline loops: CDR1 SGHVS, CDR2 FNYEAQ. This CDR3 has 13 residues. Trimming shortened V by 1 base and J by 7 bases, and 11 bases separated the two germline ends. CDR3 bases: TGTGCCAGCAGCTTAGTCTGGGGGGATGAGCAGTACTTC. This encodes CASSLVWGDEQYF.

The chain links TRBV7-8 to TRBJ2-7; 8 nucleotides agree with TRBD2. The CDR3 covers 15 residues. The ends lost 5 bases at V and 0 bases at J; junction bases unmatched: 6. The germline V gene encodes CDR1 SGHVS and CDR2 FQNEAQ. The CDR3 nucleotides read TGTGCCAGCAGCCTCGGGCTAGCGGGCTCCTACGAGCAGTACTTC. Its protein is CASSLGLAGSYEQYF.

The chain couples TRBV11-2 to TRBJ2-2; 8 bases are a match to TRBD1. The CDR3 has 14 residues. V was clipped by 6 bases and J by 6 bases; unmatched bases: 6. Germline CDR1 is SGHAT and CDR2 is FQNNGV. CDR3: CASSSDRVPGELFF. CDR3 in DNA: TGTGCCAGCAGTTCGGACAGGGTCCCCGGGGAGCTGTTTTTT.

This rearrangement joins TRBV6-6 to TRBJ2-1; TRBD1 agrees at 9 bases. This CDR3 has 14 residues. V trimming: 7 bases; J trimming: 7 bases; junction bases outside the gene matches: 8. The germline V gene has CDR1 MNHNY and CDR2 SVGAGI (reference sequence). The CDR3 region is CASIERQGGNEQFF. CDR3 nucleotide sequence: TGTGCCAGCATCGAAAGACAGGGGGGGAATGAGCAGTTCTTC.

The chain couples TRBV7-6 to TRBJ2-5, with D possibly being TRBD2 (5 bases). The CDR3 length is 12 residues. Trimming stripped 4 bases from V and 14 bases from J, with 17 bases between. CDR1 SGHVS and CDR2 FNYEAQ come from the germline V gene. CDR3 sequence: CASSYPDGLPYF. The CDR3 bases are TGTGCCAGCAGCTATCCAGACGGACTTCCTTACTTC.

The J gene is TRBJ2-5, the V gene TRBV5-6; TRBD2 matches at 9 bases. The CDR3 runs to 16 residues. Germline assignment: CDR1 SGHDT and CDR2 YYEEEE. With V trimmed by 1 base and J by 0 bases, 4 bases remained unmatched. CDR3 residues: CASSLLASGDQETQYF. The CDR3 coding sequence is TGTGCCAGCAGCTTGCTTGCTAGCGGGGACCAAGAGACCCAGTACTTC.

V gene TRBV2 combines with J gene TRBJ1-2; unclear D gene. V was pared by 6 bases and J by 4 bases, with 9 bases between. Germline V gives CDR1 SNHLY, CDR2 FYNNEI. The CDR3 consists of 12 residues. In DNA form, the CDR3 reads TGTGCCAGCAGGCCCGCGGCCTATGGCTACACCTTC. As protein: CASRPAAYGYTF.

CDR3 region: CASSPTGTYQPQHF. The CDR3 nucleotides read TGTGCCAGCTCACCGACAGGGACGTATCAGCCCCAGCATTTT. The chain has TRBV18 and TRBJ1-5, with 7 bases fitting TRBD1. Germline CDR1 reads KGHSH; CDR2 reads LQKENI. J gave up 5 bases and V 3 bases, and 4 bases lay outside the gene matches. This CDR3 region has 14 residues.

The rearrangement links TRBV7-2 to TRBJ1-5, with a possible D match to TRBD1 (5 bases). From germline, CDR1 is SGHTA and CDR2 FQGNSA. Trimming pared 3 bases from V and 7 bases from J, leaving 16 bases between. This CDR3 contains 15 residues. CDR3 DNA sequence: TGTGCCAGCAGCTTTGAAGCCCAGGGAGGGCAGCCCCAGCATTTT. Amino acids: CASSFEAQGGQPQHF.

As DNA, the CDR3 is TGTGCCAGCAGCCCCGGGACAGATCAAGAGACCCAGTACTTC. This codes for CASSPGTDQETQYF. This chain links TRBV11-3 with TRBJ2-5; 7 bases line up with TRBD1. After removal of 5 bases from V and 2 bases from J, the junction contained 5 bases not matched to a gene. CDR1 and CDR2 (germline): SGHNT, YENEEA. The CDR3 extends over 14 amino acids.

CDR3 amino acids: CAWGQGTNEKLFF. CDR3 DNA sequence: TGTGCCTGGGGACAGGGTACTAATGAAAAACTGTTTTTT. V and J are TRBV30 and TRBJ1-4; 8 nucleotides align to TRBD1. This CDR3 comprises 13 residues. Trimming removed 5 bases from V and 2 bases from J; junction bases left unmatched: 1. Germline CDR1 GTSNPN, CDR2 SVGIG (reference sequence).

The chain uses TRBV6-1 and TRBJ2-2, with 8 bases matching TRBD2. The CDR3 loop spans 15 amino acids. The V gene's germline CDR1 is MNHNS and CDR2 SASEGT. With 6 bases clipped from V and 3 bases from J, the junction kept 6 bases outside the gene matches. The chain's CDR3 is CASRAGGQDTGELFF. CDR3 sequence (DNA): TGTGCCAGCAGGGCGGGGGGCCAGGACACCGGGGAGCTGTTTTTT.

This clone has more than one count but fewer than ten. The J gene is TRBJ2-3, the V gene TRBV30, with 7 bases identical to TRBD2. The junction had 2 bases not matched to a gene; V was cut back by 5 bases and J by 0 bases. CDR1 is GTSNPN and CDR2 is SVGIG in the germline V gene (reference sequence). There are 13 residues in the CDR3. This chain's CDR3 is CAWAGVSTDTQYF. The DNA for the CDR3 is TGTGCCTGGGCGGGGGTTAGCACAGATACGCAGTATTTT.

The chain uses TRBV11-2 and TRBJ2-3, with D possibly being TRBD1 (5 bases). V was shortened by 1 base and J by 1 base, with 6 bases between the two germline ends. The V gene's germline CDR1 is SGHAT and CDR2 FQNNGV. This CDR3 has 14 amino acids. CDR3 sequence reads: CASSLARGTDTQYF. The DNA of the CDR3 is TGTGCCAGCAGCTTAGCCAGGGGCACAGATACGCAGTATTTT.

The V gene is TRBV7-9, the J gene TRBJ2-7; TRBD1 is a possible D gene (6 bases). CDR3 length equals 14 residues. Germline loops: CDR1 SEHNR, CDR2 FQNEAQ (reference sequence). The V and J ends lost 0 bases and 5 bases respectively, with 11 bases between them. CDR3 coding DNA: TGTGCCAGCAGCTTAGCTGACAGGTCCCACGAGCAGTACTTC. It codes for CASSLADRSHEQYF.

This chain links TRBV29-1 with TRBJ1-1, with TRBD1 identical over 9 bases. This CDR3 region has 15 residues. CDR1 and CDR2 from the germline V gene are SQVTM and ANQGSEA. Germline trimming cut 5 bases from V and 5 bases from J; bases unmatched to any gene: 12. The CDR3 DNA follows: TGCAGCGTTCCCGGGACAGGGTCGATTGGGACTGAAGCTTTCTTT. Its protein product is CSVPGTGSIGTEAFF.